One sample yielded the 20 T cell receptor beta chains listed below, sequenced in a study of T cells in Graves' hyperthyroidism and ophthalmopathy. Template material for amplifying TCR beta CDR3 regions consisted of RNA transcripts. First-round RT-PCR with HTBI primers amplified the TCR CDR3 region. TCRdb redid the calling of the multiplex PCR reads with MiXCR, one entry per CDR3 protein. This sample has some 530,000 distinct CDR3 sequences, with around a fifth found just once. The sample consisted of blood. These receptors all come from a woman aged 70-85 years with Graves' ophthalmopathy.

This clonotype was observed many times. The gene calls are TRBV27 and TRBJ2-5; the D gene could be TRBD1 or TRBD2 (5 bases each). The CDR3 has 14 residues. V was pared by 4 bases and J by 5 bases, with 14 bases between. Germline V gene lookup returns CDR1 MNHEY and CDR2 SMNVEV (reference sequence). In DNA form, the CDR3 reads TGTGCCAGCAGTTCGAGGGGATCTCGGGAGACCCAGTACTTC. This sequence encodes CASSSRGSRETQYF.

At least ten counts were recorded for this clonotype. The chain links TRBV7-2 to TRBJ1-1, with D uncertain. This CDR3 has 16 amino acids. In germline, CDR1 is SGHTA, CDR2 FQGNSA. V shed 3 bases and J shed 0 bases, with 14 bases lying between them. The CDR3 sequence is CASSFLAAALNTEAFF. The CDR3 coding sequence is TGTGCCAGCAGCTTCCTGGCGGCAGCCTTGAACACTGAAGCTTTCTTT. Filled out from reference TRBV7-2 and TRBJ1-1, the complete variable domain reads GAGVSQSPSNKVTEKGKDVELRCDPISGHTALYWYRQSLGQGLEFLIYFQGNSAPDKSGLPSDRFSAERTGGSVSTLTIQRTQQEDSAVYLCASSFLAAALNTEAFFGQGTRLTVV.

This clonotype was seen more than once but under ten times. CDR3 region: CASSYSGLAGRETQYF. The CDR3 nucleotides read TGTGCCAGCAGTTACTCAGGACTAGCGGGACGGGAGACCCAGTACTTC. This chain joins TRBV6-6 and TRBJ2-5; 12 nucleotides match TRBD2. CDR3 length equals 16 residues. V shed 0 bases, J shed 5 bases, and the junction held 4 bases outside the gene matches. The germline V gene encodes CDR1 MNHNY and CDR2 SVGAGI (reference sequence).

This clonotype was counted ten times or more. V gene TRBV12-3 or TRBV12-4 combines with J gene TRBJ2-5; 7 nucleotides match TRBD2. The J segment lost 5 bases and the V segment lost 3 bases, leaving 6 bases of the junction unmatched. CDR3 length equals 14 residues. CDR3 bases: TGTGCCAGCAGTTTCCTAGCGGAGGGGGAGACCCAGTACTTC. Encoded protein: CASSFLAEGETQYF.

J is TRBJ1-4 and V is TRBV10-3; no definite D call. The V end lost 4 bases, the J end lost 5 bases, and 8 bases lay between the germline ends. Germline V gene data show CDR1 as ENHRY and CDR2 as SYGVKD. The CDR3 has 13 residues. CDR3 coding DNA: TGTGCCATCAGTGGAGTGGAGAATGAAAAACTGTTTTTT. It is translated as CAISGVENEKLFF.

The chain combines TRBV3-1 with TRBJ2-5; no clear D. The CDR3 is 14 residues long. Trimming removed 0 bases from V and 5 bases from J, with 10 bases in between. Looked up from germline, CDR1 is LGHDT and CDR2 is YNNKEL (reference sequence). Here the CDR3 reads CASSQDVVSETQYF. The CDR3 nucleotides are TGTGCCAGCAGCCAAGATGTAGTTTCGGAGACCCAGTACTTC.

J is TRBJ1-2 and V is TRBV19, with a weak D call TRBD1 (5 bases). The CDR3 is made up of 15 amino acids. V was clipped by 3 bases and J by 5 bases, with 16 bases between them. The germline gives CDR1 LNHDA, CDR2 SQIVND (reference sequence). The CDR3 nucleotides are TGTGCCAGTAGTATGTCTTCAGGGAGTGGTTATGGCTACACCTTC. Protein product: CASSMSSGSGYGYTF.

The table lists this clonotype with many counts. V and J are TRBV2 and TRBJ1-5; 11 bases are a match to TRBD1. The CDR3 runs to 15 residues. The trim removed 5 bases at V and 7 bases at J, leaving 7 bases unmatched. The germline V gene encodes CDR1 SNHLY and CDR2 FYNNEI. This chain's CDR3 is CASSTGQGAWQPQHF. The CDR3 DNA follows: TGTGCCAGCAGTACCGGACAGGGGGCATGGCAGCCCCAGCATTTT.

This clonotype was observed many times. The chain is built from TRBV7-2 and TRBJ2-7; either TRBD1 or TRBD2 may fit D (5 bases each). The CDR3 length is 13 residues. The V end was cut by 5 bases, the J end by 3 bases, with 11 bases between. Germline CDR1 SGHTA, CDR2 FQGNSA. CDR3 coding DNA: TGTGCCAGCAGCCGCCGGGACGGCTACGAGCAGTACTTC. Protein sequence: CASSRRDGYEQYF.

The table lists this clonotype with a few counts. This rearrangement joins TRBV7-3 to TRBJ2-1; 11 bases line up with TRBD2. V was pared by 4 bases and J by 7 bases, with 6 bases of the junction left unmatched. The germline gives CDR1 SGHTA, CDR2 FQGTGA. The CDR3 has 15 residues. The CDR3 coding sequence is TGTGCCAGCAGCTGGACTAGCGGGTTGAGTAATGAGCAGTTCTTC. Its protein is CASSWTSGLSNEQFF. The full variable domain, rest sourced from reference TRBV7-3 and TRBJ2-1, is GAGVSQTPSNKVTEKGKYVELRCDPISGHTALYWYRQSLGQGPEFLIYFQGTGAADDSGLPNDRFFAVRPEGSVSTLKIQRTERGDSAVYLCASSWTSGLSNEQFFGPGTRLTVL.

The chain recombines TRBV7-9 with TRBJ2-3; perhaps D is TRBD1 or TRBD2 (5 bases each). V gave up 4 bases and J gave up 2 bases, with 13 bases separating them. Germline CDR1 reads SEHNR; CDR2 reads FQNEAQ (reference sequence). The CDR3 spans 15 residues. The CDR3 sequence is CASSYVGALTDTQYF. For the CDR3, the DNA is TGTGCCAGCAGCTACGTCGGGGCTCTCACAGATACGCAGTATTTT.

The V call is TRBV20-1, the J call TRBJ2-3; 10 nucleotides agree with TRBD1. This CDR3 comprises 17 residues. Trimming removed 6 bases from V and 1 base from J; junction bases left unmatched: 13. Germline V gene lookup returns CDR1 DFQATT and CDR2 SNEGSKA (reference sequence). In nucleotides, the CDR3 is TGCAGTGCCCAACCTTCCTCCGGGACAGGGGGCACAGATACGCAGTATTTT. Protein product: CSAQPSSGTGGTDTQYF.

The sample holds a few counts of this clonotype. The chain uses TRBV5-5 and TRBJ2-2, with D uncertain. V was cut by 4 bases and J by 4 bases, with 8 bases left in between. This CDR3 has 13 residues. Germline CDR1 reads SGHKS; CDR2 reads YYEKEE (reference sequence). CDR3: CASSPQITGELFF. CDR3 DNA: TGTGCCAGCAGCCCGCAGATCACCGGGGAGCTGTTTTTT. The full variable domain, its missing parts supplied by reference TRBV5-5 and TRBJ2-2, is DAGVTQSPTHLIKTRGQQVTLRCSPISGHKSVSWYQQVLGQGPQFIFQYYEKEERGRGNFPDRFSARQFPNYSSELNVNALLLGDSALYLCASSPQITGELFFGEGSRLTVL.

This sequence joins TRBV7-2 and TRBJ2-3, with 12 bases aligning to TRBD2. The J segment lost 6 bases and the V segment lost 0 bases, leaving 7 bases of the junction unmatched. The CDR3 is 17 residues long. The germline V gene has CDR1 SGHTA and CDR2 FQGNSA. The CDR3 protein is CASSLAVLAGGGDTQYF. CDR3 bases: TGTGCCAGCAGCTTAGCGGTGCTAGCGGGGGGGGGGGATACGCAGTATTTT. Looking up the rest from reference TRBV7-2 and TRBJ2-3 gives the full variable domain: GAGVSQSPSNKVTEKGKDVELRCDPISGHTALYWYRQSLGQGLEFLIYFQGNSAPDKSGLPSDRFSAERTGGSVSTLTIQRTQQEDSAVYLCASSLAVLAGGGDTQYFGPGTRLTVL.

This clonotype was detected a few times. The chain couples TRBV6-1 to TRBJ1-2; no reliable D call. CDR1 is MNHNS, CDR2 SASEGT, per germline. The CDR3 contains 16 residues. Trimming stripped 9 bases from V and 7 bases from J, with 27 bases between. The CDR3 DNA follows: TGTGCCAGTCGGAAGCCGGGAGCAGGTATCCCTGGTGGCTACACCTTC. Translating gives CASRKPGAGIPGGYTF.

About this clonotype itself: Compared with germline, one end of the junction differs, possibly owing to a read error. The V call is TRBV5-1, the J call TRBJ2-5, with 14 bases identical to TRBD2. CDR3 length: 14 amino acids. Germline V gene data show CDR1 as SGHRS and CDR2 as YFSETQ. CDR3 protein: CASSYPGLAGDPFF. DNA for the CDR3: TGCGCCAGCAGCTACCCGGGACTAGCGGGAGACCCGTTCTTC.

This clonotype came up once. The chain has TRBV5-1 and TRBJ1-5; possibly TRBD1 for D (5 bases). V shed 2 bases and J shed 8 bases, with 14 bases lying between them. The CDR3 loop spans 14 amino acids. Germline assignment: CDR1 SGHRS and CDR2 YFSETQ. CDR3 DNA: TGCGCCAGCAGCTTTGGTCGGGGCCAGGAGCCCCAGCATTTT. Protein sequence: CASSFGRGQEPQHF.

This clonotype was observed a few times. J is TRBJ2-7 and V is TRBV6-1, with D unresolved. Germline lookup yields CDR1 MNHNS and CDR2 SASEGT. V lost 0 bases to trimming and J lost 0 bases, with 12 bases between them. The CDR3 totals 16 residues. The CDR3 DNA reads as TGTGCCAGCAGTGAAGCCGGCTGGCTGAGCTCCTACGAGCAGTACTTC. It is translated as CASSEAGWLSSYEQYF.

The chain couples TRBV6-2 or TRBV6-3 to TRBJ1-5, with D tentatively TRBD1 (6 bases). Germline lookup yields CDR1 MNHEY and CDR2 SVGEGT. V was shortened by 10 bases and J by 7 bases, with 23 bases between the two germline ends. There are 15 residues in the CDR3. CDR3 sequence reads: CATSGRGAGYQPQHF. The DNA for the CDR3 is TGTGCCACCTCGGGCAGGGGCGCGGGTTACCAGCCCCAGCATTTT.

The rearrangement uses TRBV5-1 and TRBJ2-1; 15 bases line up with TRBD2. V shed 4 bases, J shed 4 bases, and the junction held 3 bases outside the gene matches. The CDR3 sequence is 16 residues long. The germline CDR1 and CDR2 sequences are SGHRS and YFSETQ. In DNA, the CDR3 is TGCGCCAGCAGCACCGGACTAGCGGGAGGGTACAATGAGCAGTTCTTC. It codes for CASSTGLAGGYNEQFF.